This is a list of T cell receptor beta chains from one sample in a study of blood T cell repertoires in COVID-19. Profiled with immunoSEQ multiplex PCR; TCRdb holds only in-frame clones, not every one. The sample includes about 39,000 clones, roughly 80% of them seen just once. The sample consisted of peripheral blood. All receptors derive from a man in his sixties in a cohort sampled during active COVID-19. CDR3s include the opening cysteine and the closing phenylalanine or tryptophan. D genes are given only for firm matches. Clone size is shown for a subset of rows, as once, few, many or a class of expanded clone.

CDR3 DNA | CDR3 protein | clone size | D gene | J gene | V gene
TGTGCCAGCACTATAGGACTAGCGGGAGAAGGGTATACGCAGTATTTT | CASTIGLAGEGYTQYF | few | TRBD2 | TRBJ2-3 | TRBV2
TGTGCCAGCAGTTTGTACGGGACAGATAGCAATCAGCCCCAGCATTTT | CASSLYGTDSNQPQHF | medium-sized | TRBD1 | TRBJ1-5 | TRBV27
TGTGCCAGCAGCCCCCGGAGACTAGCGGGAGGTGTAGATACGCAGTATTTT | CASSPRRLAGGVDTQYF | NA | TRBD2 | TRBJ2-3 | TRBV9
TGTGCCAGTCGCGACAGGGCTAGCACAGATACGCAGTATTTT | CASRDRASTDTQYF | NA | TRBD1 | TRBJ2-3 | TRBV19
TGTGCCAGCAGTTCCCAGGGGGTTTCCTACAATGAGCAGTTCTTC | CASSSQGVSYNEQFF | NA | TRBD1 | TRBJ2-1 | TRBV6-2/TRBV6-3
TGTGCCAGCAGAAAGCGGGGGACCTACGAGCAGTACTTC | CASRKRGTYEQYF | NA | TRBD2 | TRBJ2-7 | TRBV2
TGTGCCAGCAGCTTCTCCGCGGCGGGAGGTTACGAGCAGTACTTC | CASSFSAAGGYEQYF | few | TRBD2 | TRBJ2-7 | TRBV7-3
TGCGCCAGCAGCACGGGACCGGGGGACGATACGCAGTATTTT | CASSTGPGDDTQYF | NA | NA | TRBJ2-3 | TRBV5-1
TGTGCCAGCAGACGGGGACAGCCCACCGGGGAGCTGTTTTTT | CASRRGQPTGELFF | NA | TRBD1 | TRBJ2-2 | TRBV28
TGTGCCAGCAGCCGAGGGAAGGGGGATGAAAAACTGTTTTTT | CASSRGKGDEKLFF | NA | NA | TRBJ1-4 | TRBV5-6
TGTGCCAGCAGTGAGCAGACTGCGAGCTCTGGAAACACCATATATTTT | CASSEQTASSGNTIYF | NA | NA | TRBJ1-3 | TRBV2
TGCGCCAGCAGTGTTAGCGGGAGCACAGATACGCAGTATTTT | CASSVSGSTDTQYF | NA | TRBD2 | TRBJ2-3 | TRBV10-1
TGTGCCAGCAGTCGCCGGACAGTGAGCTCCTACGAGCAGTACTTC | CASSRRTVSSYEQYF | many | NA | TRBJ2-7 | TRBV6-6
TGTGCCAGCAGCCGAACAGGGATCAACGAGCAGTACTTC | CASSRTGINEQYF | NA | NA | TRBJ2-7 | TRBV27
TGTGCCAGCAGCGTGAACTTCCCCTACTACAATGAGCAGTTCTTC | CASSVNFPYYNEQFF | NA | NA | TRBJ2-1 | TRBV9
TGTGCCAGCAGTAAACCAGGGGTCCAAGAGACCCAGTACTTC | CASSKPGVQETQYF | NA | NA | TRBJ2-5 | TRBV25-1
TGTGCCAGCAGCCTAGGACAGGGGCTAAACTCACCCCTCCACTTT | CASSLGQGLNSPLHF | few | TRBD1 | TRBJ1-6 | TRBV6-2/TRBV6-3
TGTGCCAGCAGCTACGGGACAACCGTAGGCCTCAATGGCTACACCTTC | CASSYGTTVGLNGYTF | NA | NA | TRBJ1-2 | TRBV11-2
TGTGCTTGGAACCAGGGTAACTTGGACAAAAACATTCAGTACTTC | CAWNQGNLDKNIQYF | NA | NA | TRBJ2-4 | TRBV30
TGTGCCAGCAAGGGAGGGGCAGGGTCCACCGGGGAGCTGTTTTTT | CASKGGAGSTGELFF | NA | TRBD2 | TRBJ2-2 | TRBV4-2
TGTGCCAGCAGTGAAAGGGGCCAGTATAATTCACCCCTCCACTTT | CASSERGQYNSPLHF | NA | NA | TRBJ1-6 | TRBV28
TGTGCCAGCAGCCGGACAGGCGGTGGCACTGAAGCTTTCTTT | CASSRTGGGTEAFF | NA | TRBD1 | TRBJ1-1 | TRBV7-9
TGCGCCAGCAGCTTGGCGTTGCGGGAGGGCGGAACCGGGGAGCTGTTTTTT | CASSLALREGGTGELFF | NA | TRBD2 | TRBJ2-2 | TRBV5-1
TGTGCCAGCAGCCTGACTAGCGACAATGAGCAGTTCTTC | CASSLTSDNEQFF | NA | TRBD2 | TRBJ2-1 | TRBV7-7
TGCGCCAGCAGCACTATTCCGGGACAGGGCTACGAGCAGTACTTC | CASSTIPGQGYEQYF | NA | TRBD1 | TRBJ2-7 | TRBV5-1
TGCGCCAGCAGCTTGGACGGACAGGGGAGGTGGGCCAACTATGGCTACACCTTC | CASSLDGQGRWANYGYTF | NA | TRBD1 | TRBJ1-2 | TRBV5-1
TGTGCCAGCAGCCCAGGAAATACGCAGTATTTT | CASSPGNTQYF | NA | NA | TRBJ2-3 | TRBV14
TGTGCCAGTCGGGGAGAGTATAGCAATCAGCCCCAGCATTTT | CASRGEYSNQPQHF | NA | NA | TRBJ1-5 | TRBV19
TGTGCCAGCAGCTTAGACAGGGCCACTGGCTACACCTTC | CASSLDRATGYTF | NA | NA | TRBJ1-2 | TRBV7-8
TGTGCCAGCAGCTTAAGGGACACATTAGGCGGCTCTGGAAACACCATATATTTT | CASSLRDTLGGSGNTIYF | NA | NA | TRBJ1-3 | TRBV7-9
TGTGCCAGCTCAACCCCGCCGCCAGGGAACACCGGGGAGCTGTTTTTT | CASSTPPPGNTGELFF | once | NA | TRBJ2-2 | TRBV18
TGTGCCAGCAGGCAAGACAGGAACACCGGGGAGCTGTTTTTT | CASRQDRNTGELFF | NA | NA | TRBJ2-2 | TRBV6-5
TGTGCCAGCAGTTACGAGGGGGGGAGAGGCTACACCTTC | CASSYEGGRGYTF | NA | NA | TRBJ1-2 | TRBV6-5